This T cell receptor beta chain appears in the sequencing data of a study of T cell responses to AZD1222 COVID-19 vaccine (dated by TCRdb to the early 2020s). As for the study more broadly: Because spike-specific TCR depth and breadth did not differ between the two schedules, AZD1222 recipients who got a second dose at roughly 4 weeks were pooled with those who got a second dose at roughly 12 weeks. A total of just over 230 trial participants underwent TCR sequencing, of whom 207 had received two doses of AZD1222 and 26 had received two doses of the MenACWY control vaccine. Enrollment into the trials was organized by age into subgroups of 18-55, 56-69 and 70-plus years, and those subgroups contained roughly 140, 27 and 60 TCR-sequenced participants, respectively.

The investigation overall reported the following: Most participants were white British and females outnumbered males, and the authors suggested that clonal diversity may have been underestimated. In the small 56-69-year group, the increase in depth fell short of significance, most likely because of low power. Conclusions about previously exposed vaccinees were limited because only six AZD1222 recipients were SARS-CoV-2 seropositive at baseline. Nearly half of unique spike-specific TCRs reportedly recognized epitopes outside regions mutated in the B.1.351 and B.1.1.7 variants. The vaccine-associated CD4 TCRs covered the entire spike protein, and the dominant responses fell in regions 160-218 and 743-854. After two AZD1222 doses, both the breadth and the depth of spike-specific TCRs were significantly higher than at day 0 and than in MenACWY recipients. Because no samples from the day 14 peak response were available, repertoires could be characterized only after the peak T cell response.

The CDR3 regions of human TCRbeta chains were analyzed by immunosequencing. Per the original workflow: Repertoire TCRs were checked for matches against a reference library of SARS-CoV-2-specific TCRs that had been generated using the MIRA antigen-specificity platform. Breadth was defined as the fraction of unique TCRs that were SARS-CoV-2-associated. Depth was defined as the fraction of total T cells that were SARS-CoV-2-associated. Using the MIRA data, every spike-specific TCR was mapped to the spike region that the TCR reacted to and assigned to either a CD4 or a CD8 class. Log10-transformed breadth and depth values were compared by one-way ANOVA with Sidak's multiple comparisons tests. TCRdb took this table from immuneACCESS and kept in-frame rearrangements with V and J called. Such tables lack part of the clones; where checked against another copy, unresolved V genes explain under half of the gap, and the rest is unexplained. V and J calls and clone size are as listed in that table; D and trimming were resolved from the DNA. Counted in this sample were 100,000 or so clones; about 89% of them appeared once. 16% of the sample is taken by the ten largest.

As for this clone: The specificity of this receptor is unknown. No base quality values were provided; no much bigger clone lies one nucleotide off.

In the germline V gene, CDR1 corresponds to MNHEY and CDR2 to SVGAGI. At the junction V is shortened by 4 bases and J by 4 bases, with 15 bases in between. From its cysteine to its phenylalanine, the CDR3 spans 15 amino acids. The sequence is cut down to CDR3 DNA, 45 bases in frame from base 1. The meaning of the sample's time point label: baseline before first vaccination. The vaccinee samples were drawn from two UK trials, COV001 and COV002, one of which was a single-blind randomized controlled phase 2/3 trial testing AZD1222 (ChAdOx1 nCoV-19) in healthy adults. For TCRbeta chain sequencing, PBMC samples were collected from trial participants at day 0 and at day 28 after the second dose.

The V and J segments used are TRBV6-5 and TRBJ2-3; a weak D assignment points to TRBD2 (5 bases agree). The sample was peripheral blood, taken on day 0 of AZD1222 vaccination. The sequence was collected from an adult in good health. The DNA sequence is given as TGTGCCAGCAGTTCGGGAAACCTGAGGGCAGATACGCAGTATTTT. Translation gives CASSSGNLRADTQYF.